Below, 28 T cell receptor beta chains from the same sample are listed, as sequenced in a study of blood T cell repertoires in COVID-19. Using immunoSEQ multiplex PCR, the repertoire was profiled, and TCRdb retains in-frame clones only, with some absent. This sample has about 210,000 clones, with almost 85% found just once. Sequenced: peripheral blood. The receptors were gathered from a woman between 45 and 60 years old with active or convalescent COVID-19.

The V and J genes are TRBV19 and TRBJ1-5, with TRBD1 matching over 7 bases. This CDR3 contains 15 residues. After removal of 3 bases from V and 2 bases from J, the junction contained 4 bases not matched to a gene. Germline CDR1 LNHDA, CDR2 SQIVND (reference sequence). CDR3 nucleotide sequence: TGTGCCAGTAGTATGGGGGACAGTGGCAATCAGCCCCAGCATTTT. Translating it yields CASSMGDSGNQPQHF.

The rearrangement joins TRBV6-6 to TRBJ2-2; the D gene is possibly TRBD1 (6 bases). The V end was cut by 4 bases, the J end by 13 bases, with 13 bases between. CDR1 and CDR2 from the germline V gene are MNHNY and SVGAGI (reference sequence). This CDR3 has 12 amino acids. The CDR3 DNA is TGTGCCAGCAGTTTACAGGGATCACGGCTGTTTTTT. It codes for CASSLQGSRLFF.

The chain couples TRBV2 to TRBJ2-5, with TRBD2 matching 7 bases. The germline gives CDR1 SNHLY, CDR2 FYNNEI. The J segment lost 3 bases and the V segment lost 4 bases, leaving 14 bases of the junction unmatched. CDR3 size: 17 residues. The CDR3 here is CASSGRTHGTTEETQYF. DNA of the CDR3: TGTGCCAGCAGTGGGCGCACCCACGGGACTACCGAAGAGACCCAGTACTTC.

This chain uses TRBV3-1 (or the pseudogene TRBV3-2) with TRBJ2-2; D is undetermined. The germline CDR1 and CDR2 sequences are LGHDT and YNNKEL (reference sequence). Trimming left V 3 bases short and J 2 bases short, with 4 bases between. This CDR3 is built from 13 residues. In DNA, the CDR3 is TGTGCCAGCAGCCACACAAACACCGGGGAGCTGTTTTTT. It yields the protein CASSHTNTGELFF.

This chain uses TRBV5-4 with TRBJ1-2, with 9 bases identical to TRBD1. V was clipped by 4 bases and J by 3 bases; unmatched bases: 4. The CDR3 sequence is 14 residues long. Per the germline V gene, CDR1 is SGHNT and CDR2 is YYREEE (reference sequence). Written as DNA, the CDR3 is TGTGCCAGCAGCCGGCGGACAGGGGACTATGGCTACACCTTC. As protein: CASSRRTGDYGYTF.

The chain combines TRBV6-5 with TRBJ2-7; 9 bases are shared with TRBD1. The CDR3 is 15 residues long. Germline CDR1 and CDR2: MNHEY and SVGAGI. V lost 2 bases to trimming and J lost 3 bases; unmatched junction nucleotides: 5. CDR3 in amino acids: CASSYKDRGVYEQYF. DNA for the CDR3: TGTGCCAGCAGTTACAAGGACAGGGGTGTCTACGAGCAGTACTTC.

CDR3: CASSGHPDRVNQPQHF. CDR3 in DNA: TGTGCCAGTAGTGGGCACCCAGACAGGGTCAATCAGCCCCAGCATTTT. The chain couples TRBV19 to TRBJ1-5; 7 positions agree with TRBD1. Germline CDR1 and CDR2: LNHDA and SQIVND (reference sequence). CDR3 length: 16 amino acids. V shed 5 bases and J 3 bases; nucleotides not matched to a gene: 10.

The chain links TRBV3-1 (or the pseudogene TRBV3-2) to TRBJ1-5, with D possibly being TRBD1 (6 bases). The CDR3 is made up of 17 amino acids. Germline V gives CDR1 LGHDT, CDR2 YNNKEL (reference sequence). V was trimmed by 4 bases and J by 6 bases, leaving 22 bases between them. CDR3 in amino acids: CASSLGVWTVRGQPQHF. The CDR3 DNA sequence: TGTGCCAGCAGCCTCGGGGTTTGGACGGTCAGGGGTCAGCCCCAGCATTTT.

The V call is TRBV3-1 (or the pseudogene TRBV3-2), the J call TRBJ1-2, with 7 bases fitting TRBD1. The CDR3 is 13 residues long. V was clipped by 1 base and J by 8 bases; unmatched bases: 4. Germline CDR1 and CDR2: LGHDT and YNNKEL (reference sequence). The CDR3 region has the DNA TGTGCCAGCAGCCAAGGAGAGGGGGCCGGCTACACCTTC. It translates to CASSQGEGAGYTF.

This chain joins TRBV11-3 and TRBJ1-1; 7 nucleotides match TRBD1. The CDR3 consists of 13 residues. Germline values: CDR1 SGHNT, CDR2 YENEEA. J lost 4 bases, V lost 3 bases, and 2 bases had no gene match. The DNA of the CDR3 is TGTGCCAGCAGCTTTCGACAGGGCACTGAAGCTTTCTTT. Residues: CASSFRQGTEAFF. The whole variable domain, filled in from reference TRBV11-3 and TRBJ1-1, reads EAGVVQSPRYKIIEKKQPVAFWCNPISGHNTLYWYLQNLGQGPELLIRYENEEAVDDSQLPKDRFSAERLKGVDSTLKIQPAELGDSAVYLCASSFRQGTEAFFGQGTRLTVV.

Note on this clone: Other nucleotide sequences from this sample produce the same CDR3. The chain is built from TRBV10-3 and TRBJ1-1; tentatively, D is TRBD1 (6 bases). This CDR3 region has 15 residues. V was pared by 2 bases and J by 5 bases, with 15 bases between. Germline CDR1 reads ENHRY; CDR2 reads SYGVKD. The CDR3 spells CAISEGAGRGTEAFF. In DNA, the CDR3 is TGTGCCATCAGTGAGGGGGCCGGCAGGGGTACTGAAGCTTTCTTT.

This clone occurred once. The rearrangement links TRBV9 to TRBJ2-2, with a tentative D call TRBD1 (6 bases). Germline assignment: CDR1 SGDLS and CDR2 YYNGEE. V lost 3 bases to trimming and J lost 7 bases, with 10 bases between them. CDR3 length equals 13 residues. The CDR3 reads CASSEQGFGELFF. The DNA for the CDR3 is TGTGCCAGCAGCGAACAGGGATTCGGGGAGCTGTTTTTT.

This clone was seen once. The genes are TRBV28 and TRBJ1-5, with TRBD1 matching over 7 bases. V dropped 5 bases and J dropped 6; count of bases not matched to a gene: 10. Germline values: CDR1 MDHEN, CDR2 SYDVKM. The CDR3 has 15 residues. CDR3 region: CASSLYDRASQPQHF. The CDR3, as DNA: TGTGCCAGCAGTCTCTACGACAGGGCCAGTCAGCCCCAGCATTTT.

The genes are TRBV19 and TRBJ1-2; D unclear. Germline V gene sequence: CDR1 LNHDA, CDR2 SQIVND (reference sequence). The CDR3 is 13 residues long. V gave up 5 bases and J gave up 7 bases, with 14 bases separating them. The CDR3 region has the DNA TGTGCCAGTAGTTCGAACCCCTTCGGTGGCTACACCTTC. It codes for CASSSNPFGGYTF.

In its sample, this clone was seen once. V is TRBV18 and J is TRBJ2-2, with 12 bases that match TRBD2. Germline trimming cut 3 bases from V and 6 bases from J; bases unmatched to any gene: 5. From germline, CDR1 is KGHSH and CDR2 LQKENI. The CDR3 length is 16 residues. DNA of the CDR3: TGTGCCAGCTCACCCTTTGGACTAGCGGGATCCGGGGAGCTGTTTTTT. It codes for CASSPFGLAGSGELFF.

The V call is TRBV6-4, the J call TRBJ1-6; 7 bases are shared with TRBD1. From germline, CDR1 is MRHNA and CDR2 SNTAGT. Germline trimming cut 6 bases from V and 9 bases from J; bases unmatched to any gene: 11. The CDR3 spans 15 residues. CDR3 DNA: TGTGCCAGCAGCCGAGGACAGGACCCCTTTTCACCCCTCCACTTT. Translation gives CASSRGQDPFSPLHF.

J is TRBJ2-5 and V is TRBV5-4; the match to TRBD2 covers 7 bases. Trimming at V came to 3 bases and at J to 2 bases, leaving 10 bases not matched to a gene. Germline CDR1 SGHNT, CDR2 YYREEE (reference sequence). The length of the CDR3 is 16 residues. CDR3 sequence: CASSWGPSGGQETQYF. The CDR3 bases are TGTGCCAGCAGCTGGGGCCCTAGCGGAGGACAAGAGACCCAGTACTTC.

The chain joins TRBV9 to TRBJ2-7, with TRBD2 matching 7 bases. The CDR3 contains 14 residues. CDR1 SGDLS and CDR2 YYNGEE come from the germline V gene. The J segment lost 2 bases and the V segment lost 4 bases, leaving 6 bases of the junction unmatched. The DNA for the CDR3 is TGTGCCAGCAGCTTTGGCGGGGGAGCCTACGAGCAGTACTTC. As protein: CASSFGGGAYEQYF.

This clone was counted a few times. The CDR3 loop is CATSSLNVDRTSQPQHF. The CDR3 DNA reads as TGTGCCACCAGCAGTCTCAACGTGGACAGAACTAGTCAGCCCCAGCATTTT. The chain joins TRBV15 to TRBJ1-5; D possibly corresponds to TRBD1 (6 bases). Germline V gene sequence: CDR1 LNHNV, CDR2 YYDKDF (reference sequence). The CDR3 covers 17 residues. The germline V and J ends were trimmed by 3 bases and 6 bases, with 21 bases remaining between them.

The chain uses TRBV5-6 and TRBJ2-5; possibly TRBD2 for D (5 bases). This CDR3 region has 14 residues. V was pared by 4 bases and J by 5 bases, with 15 bases between. Germline values: CDR1 SGHDT, CDR2 YYEEEE. CDR3 in DNA: TGTGCCAGCAGCCCAAGGACTCTTAGGGAGACCCAGTACTTC. Translated: CASSPRTLRETQYF.

This clone was observed a handful of times. The chain has TRBV6-1 and TRBJ1-1; 7 bases align to TRBD1. The CDR3 consists of 15 residues. Germline assignment: CDR1 MNHNS and CDR2 SASEGT. The V gene end was trimmed by 3 bases and the J gene end by 1 base; junction bases not matched to a gene: 5. CDR3 region: CASSEPGTENTEAFF. The CDR3 DNA reads as TGTGCCAGCAGTGAGCCCGGGACAGAGAACACTGAAGCTTTCTTT.

V gene TRBV18 combines with J gene TRBJ1-1; tentative D call: TRBD1 (5 bases). From germline, CDR1 is KGHSH and CDR2 LQKENI. V lost 6 bases and J 1 base, leaving 9 bases between the germline ends. This CDR3 spans 13 amino acids. DNA for the CDR3: TGTGCCAGCTCGCCTCAGGGGAACACTGAAGCTTTCTTT. This sequence encodes CASSPQGNTEAFF.

The chain joins TRBV7-9 to TRBJ2-3, with 13 bases aligning to TRBD2. After removal of 5 bases from V and 3 bases from J, the junction contained 8 bases not matched to a gene. CDR1 and CDR2 from the germline V gene are SEHNR and FQNEAQ (reference sequence). This CDR3 spans 17 amino acids. CDR3 nucleotides: TGTGCCAGCAGCCTCCTACCGGGACTAGCGGGGACAGATACGCAGTATTTT. Amino acid sequence: CASSLLPGLAGTDTQYF.

This clone was detected a few times. The chain carries TRBV20-1 and TRBJ1-2; D is possibly TRBD1 (6 bases). V lost 2 bases and J lost 7, with 8 bases in between. CDR3 length: 11 amino acids. Germline assignment: CDR1 DFQATT and CDR2 SNEGSKA (reference sequence). The DNA for the CDR3 is TGCAGTGCTAGACAGGGGTTTGGCTACACCTTC. This codes for CSARQGFGYTF.

V is TRBV11-2 and J is TRBJ1-1, with 8 bases identical to TRBD1. This CDR3 is 17 amino acids long. Germline CDR1 and CDR2: SGHAT and FQNNGV. V was pared by 1 base and J by 4 bases, with 11 bases of the junction left unmatched. As DNA, the CDR3 is TGTGCCAGCAGCTTAGTTCAGGGGGCGGGTCGGGCCACTGAAGCTTTCTTT. Translating it yields CASSLVQGAGRATEAFF.

This sequence joins TRBV18 and TRBJ2-7; TRBD2 aligns across 11 bases. The CDR3 totals 15 residues. Per germline, CDR1 KGHSH and CDR2 LQKENI. The trim removed 3 bases at V and 3 bases at J, leaving 4 bases unmatched. DNA for the CDR3: TGTGCCAGCTCACCGACTAGCGGGATTAGCTACGAGCAGTACTTC. This sequence encodes CASSPTSGISYEQYF.

The chain has TRBV28 and TRBJ2-5, with 14 positions matching TRBD2. Germline V gene sequence: CDR1 MDHEN, CDR2 SYDVKM. The CDR3 runs to 16 residues. V lost 6 bases to trimming and J lost 7 bases; unmatched junction nucleotides: 10. CDR3 DNA sequence: TGTGCCAGCAGCCGCGCCGGGACTAGCGGGAGAGGGACCCAGTACTTC. It translates to CASSRAGTSGRGTQYF. Based on the CDR3 plus reference TRBV28 and TRBJ2-5, the full variable domain is DVKVTQSSRYLVKRTGEKVFLECVQDMDHENMFWYRQDPGLGLRLIYFSYDVKMKEKGDIPEGYSVSREKKERFSLILESASTNQTSMYLCASSRAGTSGRGTQYFGPGTRLLVL.

The chain links TRBV10-3 to TRBJ2-4; maybe TRBD2 (7 bases). CDR3 length: 16 amino acids. CDR1 is ENHRY and CDR2 is SYGVKD in the germline V gene. The germline V and J ends were trimmed by 0 bases and 0 bases, with 9 bases remaining between them. The CDR3 sequence is CAISESGGRAKNIQYF. CDR3 DNA: TGTGCCATCAGTGAGTCGGGGGGGCGAGCCAAAAACATTCAGTACTTC.